The 13 T cell receptor beta chains presented below share a single source sample, sequenced in a study of T-cell reconstitution after alpha-beta-depleted transplantation in children. Preparation of the TCRbeta library involved a method that used unique molecular identifiers. Each CDR3 protein is one row after TCRdb ran MiXCR on the PCR reads. The table has hundreds of thousands of distinct CDR3 sequences, approximately 20% seen once. This specimen consisted of PBMCs from the stem cell graft donor, obtained from the stem cell graft. These receptor sequences come from a human donor who donated a stem cell graft to a child with acute lymphoblastic leukemia.

This clonotype showed up just a few times. The J gene is TRBJ2-7, the V gene TRBV5-6; tentative D call: TRBD1 (5 bases). The ends were cut back, 3 bases at V and 4 bases at J, with 17 bases in the middle. The CDR3 is 15 residues long. Germline values: CDR1 SGHDT, CDR2 YYEEEE. The CDR3 here is CASSSEKTVEYEQYF. The DNA of the CDR3 is TGTGCCAGCAGCTCAGAGAAGACAGTTGAGTACGAGCAGTACTTC.

This chain connects TRBV12-5 to TRBJ1-2; weak D call: TRBD1 (5 bases). The V gene's germline CDR1 is LGHNT and CDR2 FRNRAP. The CDR3 spans 12 residues. With 6 bases removed from V and 8 bases from J, the gap between germline ends came to 13 bases. CDR3 in amino acids: CASGRDGQGYTF. As DNA, the CDR3 is TGTGCTAGTGGGCGGGACGGCCAGGGCTACACCTTC.

This chain uses TRBV20-1 with TRBJ1-2, with TRBD1 as a possible D gene (5 bases). CDR3 size: 15 residues. CDR1 is DFQATT, CDR2 SNEGSKA, per germline (reference sequence). V was cut by 3 bases and J by 7 bases, with 21 bases left in between. The CDR3 bases are TGCAGTGCTAGGTCCGAAGCCGGGACCAAGGCTGGCTACACCTTC. Protein sequence: CSARSEAGTKAGYTF.

There are a few counts of this clonotype. For the CDR3, the DNA is TGTGCCAGCAGCTCGCCGGGTGAGGGGGTATACAATGAGCAGTTCTTC. This codes for CASSSPGEGVYNEQFF. The rearrangement links TRBV7-9 to TRBJ2-1, with D perhaps TRBD1 (6 bases). Germline V gene data show CDR1 as SEHNR and CDR2 as FQNEAQ (reference sequence). The CDR3 runs 16 residues. V dropped 4 bases and J dropped 4 bases, with 17 bases sitting between them.

In its sample, this clonotype was seen many times. The J gene is TRBJ2-7, the V gene TRBV5-1; no clear D gene. Germline CDR1 and CDR2: SGHRS and YFSETQ. This CDR3 is 14 amino acids long. Trimming left V 0 bases short and J 4 bases short, with 11 bases between. CDR3 DNA: TGCGCCAGCAGCTTGGGCGACCTCTTTTACGAGCAGTACTTC. Protein sequence: CASSLGDLFYEQYF.

This clonotype was counted only a few times. The chain couples TRBV7-2 to TRBJ2-1; no clear D gene. Trimming took 0 bases from V and 7 from J, leaving 7 bases between them. CDR1 and CDR2 (germline): SGHTA, FQGNSA. The CDR3 contains 13 residues. Here the CDR3 reads CASSLARRNEQFF. The CDR3, as DNA: TGTGCCAGCAGCTTAGCCCGCAGGAATGAGCAGTTCTTC.

A few counts support this clonotype. V and J are TRBV12-3 or TRBV12-4 and TRBJ2-1; the match to TRBD2 covers 12 bases. This CDR3 is 17 amino acids long. With 3 bases clipped from V and 3 bases from J, the junction kept 6 bases outside the gene matches. CDR3 in DNA: TGTGCCAGCAGTTTTTCCACTAGCGGGAGGATCTACAATGAGCAGTTCTTC. Translating gives CASSFSTSGRIYNEQFF.

This clonotype was counted a few times. The chain joins TRBV7-9 to TRBJ2-5; TRBD2 might be the D (5 bases). The CDR3 totals 13 residues. The V end was cut by 3 bases, the J end by 3 bases, with 8 bases between. CDR1 is SEHNR and CDR2 is FQNEAQ in the germline V gene (reference sequence). The CDR3 sequence is CASSFGVEETQYF. The CDR3 nucleotides read TGTGCCAGCAGCTTCGGGGTGGAAGAGACCCAGTACTTC.

The rearrangement joins TRBV12-3 or TRBV12-4 to TRBJ2-6; the D call may be TRBD1 or TRBD2 (5 bases each). Trimming took off 3 bases at V and 3 bases at J, with 24 bases between the two ends. The CDR3 has 20 residues. CDR3 protein: CASSFGIGEWGPVGANVLTF. CDR3 nucleotides: TGTGCCAGCAGTTTTGGGATAGGGGAGTGGGGCCCCGTTGGGGCCAACGTCCTGACTTTC.

This clonotype was counted only a few times. The chain joins TRBV27 to TRBJ2-7; D may correspond to TRBD1 or TRBD2 (5 bases each). The length of the CDR3 is 14 residues. The V end was cut by 5 bases, the J end by 3 bases, with 14 bases between. Germline V lookup: CDR1 MNHEY, CDR2 SMNVEV (reference sequence). This chain's CDR3 is CASSAGTNYYEQYF. CDR3 sequence (DNA): TGTGCCAGCAGTGCCGGGACCAACTACTACGAGCAGTACTTC.

The J gene is TRBJ2-1, the V gene TRBV5-6; D might be TRBD2 (5 bases). The V and J ends lost 4 bases and 6 bases respectively, with 14 bases between them. The length of the CDR3 is 14 residues. The germline CDR1 and CDR2 sequences are SGHDT and YYEEEE. CDR3 amino acids: CASSLRRSANEQFF. CDR3 coding DNA: TGTGCCAGCAGCCTTAGGAGGTCGGCCAATGAGCAGTTCTTC.

This clonotype was counted once. This sequence joins TRBV18 and TRBJ2-3; 10 bases fit TRBD2. The trim removed 1 base at V and 7 bases at J, leaving 8 bases unmatched. This CDR3 has 16 residues. CDR1 and CDR2 from the germline V gene are KGHSH and LQKENI. The CDR3 nucleotides read TGTGCCAGCTCACCACACTCTAGCGGGAGTCGATATACGCAGTATTTT. Protein: CASSPHSSGSRYTQYF. The complete variable domain, with remaining parts taken from reference TRBV18 and TRBJ2-3, reads NAGVMQNPRHLVRRRGQEARLRCSPMKGHSHVYWYRQLPEEGLKFMVYLQKENIIDESGMPKERFSAEFPKEGPSILRIQQVVRGDSAAYFCASSPHSSGSRYTQYFGPGTRLTVL.

This clonotype was found a few times. V usage is TRBV20-1 and J usage is TRBJ2-1; D is unclear. Between the trimmed V and J ends, which lost 4 bases and 8 bases, there was a span of 15 bases. Germline V CDR1 and CDR2: DFQATT, SNEGSKA (reference sequence). The CDR3 runs 13 residues. CDR3 in amino acids: CSAIDLLPDEQFF. The CDR3 nucleotides read TGCAGTGCTATTGACCTCCTACCCGATGAGCAGTTCTTC.